The following is a T cell receptor beta chain sequence with its context. Its antigen is not known. Treatment specified: 15 to 20 received Ad26.COV2.S at low or high dose, single or two shots; a few received placebo; per-sample allocation not given. On day 63 after the first injection, vaccine and placebo recipients gave samples. The sample comes from a study of Ad26.COV2.S vaccination and SARS-CoV-2 variants. Looking at the study overall: Sample donor was a member of the COV1001 Ad26.COV2.S trial arm.

Overall study findings and caveats: Vaccine recipients surpassed placebo recipients in spike-specific TCR breadth.

Produced via immunoSEQ multiplex PCR; TCRdb's table is partial and in-frame only. The sample contains around 300,000 clones, about 89% of which appear only once. V trimming: 0 bases; J trimming: 7 bases; junction bases outside the gene matches: 9. The germline V gene has CDR1 ENHRY and CDR2 SYGVKD. The length of the CDR3 is 17 residues. Source: peripheral blood, taken in a trial of Ad26.COV2.S vaccine versus placebo. The origin of this receptor is a person aged 18 to 65 who received the Ad26.COV2.S COVID-19 vaccine or a placebo. The chain has TRBV10-3 and TRBJ2-1; TRBD1 agrees at 10 bases. CDR3 nucleotide sequence: TGTGCCATCAGTGAGTCCCTAGCCGGGACAGGGGAAAATGAGCAGTTCTTC. Translated, it gives CAISESLAGTGENEQFF.